The source of this TCR beta chain is a study of blood T cells in healthy people across ages. Study results and caveats: Per-million-T-cell TCR beta diversity fell roughly linearly with age.

This clonotype has a count of ten or more. What it binds is not known. Isolating PBMCs gave at least 6.5 million of these cells per sample. The authors ran a second PCR of 7 to 11 cycles using a sample-barcoded 5' primer and a J-beta primer mix. TCRdb fed the 5' RACE reads into MiXCR, producing one record per CDR3 protein. Of about 1,500,000 distinct CDR3 sequences listed, roughly 30% are singletons. V trimming: 0 bases; J trimming: 4 bases; junction bases outside the gene matches: 6. The CDR3 runs 15 residues. The germline CDR1 and CDR2 sequences are DFQATT and SNEGSKA (reference sequence). The clonotype was recovered from a woman between 25 and 40 years old in good health. Input material: blood. The rearrangement uses TRBV20-1 and TRBJ2-7; TRBD2 aligns across 10 bases. The chain's CDR3 is CSARDVAGGQYEQYF. The CDR3 DNA is TGCAGTGCTAGAGATGTAGCGGGGGGACAGTACGAGCAGTACTTC.